A single sample gave rise to the 20 T cell receptor beta chains below, sequenced in a study of blood T cell repertoires in COVID-19. Assay used: immunoSEQ multiplex PCR; TCRdb lists only in-frame clones, some missing. The data hold about 260,000 clones, with more than 75% observed a single time. Sequencing was performed on peripheral blood. These receptors were taken from a woman aged 45-65 years with acute or convalescent COVID-19.

The rearrangement links TRBV18 to TRBJ1-1; unclear D gene. Germline CDR1 reads KGHSH; CDR2 reads LQKENI. V was pared by 4 bases and J by 2 bases, with 8 bases between. The CDR3 is made up of 13 amino acids. This CDR3 reads CASSLRANTEAFF. The CDR3, as DNA: TGTGCCAGCTCACTGCGGGCTAACACTGAAGCTTTCTTT. Full variable domain (remainder filled in from reference TRBV18 and TRBJ1-1): NAGVMQNPRHLVRRRGQEARLRCSPMKGHSHVYWYRQLPEEGLKFMVYLQKENIIDESGMPKERFSAEFPKEGPSILRIQQVVRGDSAAYFCASSLRANTEAFFGQGTRLTVV.

This rearrangement joins TRBV30 to TRBJ2-1, with TRBD2 identical over 15 bases. The length of the CDR3 is 15 residues. Germline CDR1 and CDR2: GTSNPN and SVGIG (reference sequence). Unmatched junction bases numbered 9, after V lost 5 bases and J lost 10 bases. CDR3 loop: CAWFPPGLAGGEQFF. CDR3 nucleotides: TGTGCCTGGTTTCCACCGGGACTAGCGGGAGGAGAGCAGTTCTTC.

This chain joins TRBV6-7 and TRBJ2-7, with a possible D match to TRBD1 (5 bases). TRBV6-7 is an ORF, with its function uncertain. V lost 1 base and J 5 bases, leaving 9 bases between the germline ends. The CDR3 is 13 residues long. CDR3 coding DNA: TGTGCCAGCAGTTACTTCGCAGGGAACGAGCAGTACTTC. This gives the protein CASSYFAGNEQYF.

V and J are TRBV7-8 and TRBJ2-3; D is tentatively TRBD1 or TRBD2 (5 bases each). This CDR3 is built from 16 residues. Deletions cut 5 bases from V and 2 bases from J, with 17 bases between. The germline V gene has CDR1 SGHVS and CDR2 FQNEAQ. CDR3 sequence reads: CASSRGTGRDTDTQYF. The CDR3 nucleotides read TGTGCCAGCAGCCGGGGCACCGGACGGGACACAGATACGCAGTATTTT.

V gene TRBV6-1 combines with J gene TRBJ2-3; TRBD1 matches at 7 bases. From germline, CDR1 is MNHNS and CDR2 SASEGT. V shed 3 bases and J 6 bases; nucleotides not matched to a gene: 12. The CDR3 length is 16 residues. CDR3 nucleotide sequence: TGTGCCAGCAGTGACAACAGGGGCGAATTCTCCGATACGCAGTATTTT. Translation: CASSDNRGEFSDTQYF.

The chain has TRBV9 and TRBJ1-1, with a possible D match to TRBD1 (5 bases). The CDR3 loop spans 13 amino acids. Germline CDR1 reads SGDLS; CDR2 reads YYNGEE. With 0 bases removed from V and 9 bases from J, the gap between germline ends came to 12 bases. The CDR3 protein is CASSVESQGKAFF. The CDR3 coding sequence is TGTGCCAGCAGCGTAGAGAGCCAGGGTAAAGCTTTCTTT.

V usage is TRBV21-1 and J usage is TRBJ2-6; the D segment call TRBD2 is taken from the table without a DNA check. TRBV21-1 is described as a pseudogene. This CDR3 is 17 amino acids long. The CDR3 loop is CASSKDRGSGGANVLTF. DNA for the CDR3: TGTGCCAGCAGCAAAGATCGGGGTTCGGGTGGGGCCAACGTCCTGACTTTC.

The chain combines TRBV7-2 with TRBJ1-2; 7 bases agree with TRBD1. The V segment lost 6 bases and the J segment 4 bases; nucleotides outside the gene matches: 8. This CDR3 is 14 amino acids long. The germline CDR1 and CDR2 sequences are SGHTA and FQGNSA. The CDR3 DNA reads TGTGCCAGCAGTTCCACAGGGGTGGGCTATGGCTACACCTTC. It yields the protein CASSSTGVGYGYTF. Variable domain in full (rest from reference TRBV7-2 and TRBJ1-2): GAGVSQSPSNKVTEKGKDVELRCDPISGHTALYWYRQSLGQGLEFLIYFQGNSAPDKSGLPSDRFSAERTGGSVSTLTIQRTQQEDSAVYLCASSSTGVGYGYTFGSGTRLTVV.

The chain carries TRBV18 and TRBJ2-7; 12 nucleotides line up with TRBD1. V lost 2 bases and J lost 5; bases outside the gene matches: 13. Germline values: CDR1 KGHSH, CDR2 LQKENI. This CDR3 has 18 amino acids. CDR3 in DNA: TGTGCCAGCTCACCATTAGAGGTTTGGGACAGGGGGCATGACGAGCAGTACTTC. This sequence encodes CASSPLEVWDRGHDEQYF.

The chain is built from TRBV6-1 and TRBJ1-6; 7 positions agree with TRBD1. The V and J ends lost 2 bases and 5 bases, in that order; junction bases with no gene match: 6. The germline gives CDR1 MNHNS, CDR2 SASEGT. The CDR3 runs 16 residues. The CDR3 spells CASSEPSTGNNSPLHF. The CDR3 DNA reads TGTGCCAGCAGTGAACCTTCGACAGGGAATAATTCACCCCTCCACTTT.

Concerning this clone: At one boundary the junction diverges from the germline segment, which might be a read error. The chain recombines TRBV19 with TRBJ1-1; TRBD1 matches 7 bases. Germline CDR1 and CDR2: LNHDA and SQIVND (reference sequence). The CDR3 runs to 13 residues. The CDR3 sequence: CATRRGRNAEAFF. CDR3 DNA sequence: TGTGCCACTAGGAGGGGGCGGAACGCTGAAGCTTTCTTT.

The gene calls are TRBV7-9 and TRBJ1-1; D remains unclear. The germline V gene encodes CDR1 SEHNR and CDR2 FQNEAQ (reference sequence). Trimming left V 3 bases short and J 1 base short, with 6 bases between. The CDR3 is 13 amino acids. The CDR3: CASSLDSNTEAFF. The CDR3 DNA follows: TGTGCCAGCAGCTTGGACTCGAACACTGAAGCTTTCTTT.

In its sample, this clone was seen a few times. The chain has TRBV4-2 and TRBJ2-7, with a weak D call TRBD1 (6 bases). V dropped 2 bases and J dropped 0 bases, with 17 bases sitting between them. Germline CDR1 reads LGHNA; CDR2 reads YNFKEQ. CDR3 size: 17 residues. In DNA, the CDR3 is TGTGCCAGCAGCCAAATAGGGACCCGGGACACCTCCTACGAGCAGTACTTC. Its protein is CASSQIGTRDTSYEQYF.

The CDR3 DNA follows: TGTGCCAGCAGTTTATCCAGATTTTACGAGCAGTACTTC. Translated, it gives CASSLSRFYEQYF. This chain joins TRBV27 and TRBJ2-7; no clear D gene. V lost 0 bases and J 4 bases, leaving 7 bases between the germline ends. The CDR3 extends over 13 amino acids. Germline CDR1 is MNHEY and CDR2 is SMNVEV (reference sequence).

This rearrangement joins TRBV27 to TRBJ2-2; D gene ambiguous. The CDR3 sequence is 15 residues long. Germline loops: CDR1 MNHEY, CDR2 SMNVEV (reference sequence). The V end lost 6 bases, the J end lost 2 bases, and 13 bases lay between the germline ends. The CDR3 loop is CASSRAGPNTGELFF. The CDR3 coding sequence is TGTGCCAGCAGCCGCGCCGGTCCCAACACCGGGGAGCTGTTTTTT.

This sequence joins TRBV5-4 and TRBJ2-1; 8 nucleotides match TRBD1. The CDR3 consists of 13 residues. CDR1 and CDR2 from the germline V gene are SGHNT and YYREEE (reference sequence). V shed 3 bases, J shed 5 bases, and the junction held 1 base outside the gene matches. The chain's CDR3 is CASSSDRDNEQFF. The DNA of the CDR3 is TGTGCCAGCAGCTCGGACAGGGACAATGAGCAGTTCTTC. The full variable domain, completed using reference TRBV5-4 and TRBJ2-1, is ETGVTQSPTHLIKTRGQQVTLRCSSQSGHNTVSWYQQALGQGPQFIFQYYREEENGRGNFPPRFSGLQFPNYSSELNVNALELDDSALYLCASSSDRDNEQFFGPGTRLTVL.

The rearrangement uses TRBV27 and TRBJ2-5, with 11 bases matching TRBD2. The CDR3 is 17 residues long. V trimming: 4 bases; J trimming: 2 bases; junction bases outside the gene matches: 9. Germline lookup yields CDR1 MNHEY and CDR2 SMNVEV (reference sequence). The CDR3 sequence is CASSSLTTSGDQETQYF. The CDR3 bases are TGTGCCAGCAGTTCCCTTACGACTAGCGGGGATCAAGAGACCCAGTACTTC.

The genes are TRBV28 and TRBJ1-2, with D possibly being TRBD1 (6 bases). CDR1 is MDHEN and CDR2 is SYDVKM in the germline V gene. The CDR3 is 14 residues long. The germline V and J ends were trimmed by 2 bases and 3 bases, with 10 bases remaining between them. CDR3 amino acids: CASSLLGGDYGYTF. The CDR3, as DNA: TGTGCCAGCAGTTTACTTGGGGGCGACTATGGCTACACCTTC.

The CDR3, as DNA: TGCGCCAGCAGCCATGGACAGAACTATGGCTACACCTTC. This translates into CASSHGQNYGYTF. The chain couples TRBV4-1 to TRBJ1-2; tentative D call: TRBD1 (6 bases). This CDR3 contains 13 residues. V shed 3 bases and J shed 2 bases, with 7 bases lying between them. Germline CDR1 MGHRA, CDR2 YSYEKL.

This clone was recorded once. V and J are TRBV9 and TRBJ2-1, with TRBD2 identical over 8 bases. The V gene end was trimmed by 4 bases and the J gene end by 7 bases; junction bases not matched to a gene: 16. The CDR3 contains 17 residues. The germline CDR1 and CDR2 sequences are SGDLS and YYNGEE. The CDR3 loop is CASSPRPAGVGNNEQFF. The CDR3 region has the DNA TGTGCCAGCAGCCCGAGGCCAGCGGGAGTGGGTAATAATGAGCAGTTCTTC.